This entry concerns a single T cell receptor (beta chain). The specificity of this receptor is unknown. Base-call qualities are not available, and no considerably larger clone is one nucleotide away. The data originate from a study of blood T cell repertoires in COVID-19 (dated by TCRdb to about 2020). In terms of the full investigation: The collaborator samples originated in the United States, Italy and Spain and spanned the acute and convalescent phases of COVID-19. The material from the prospective study consisted of cDNA or gDNA derived from T cells, B-cell-depleted T cells, or PBMCs. The dataset comprised deeply sampled blood TCRbeta repertoires from subjects exposed to, actively infected with, or recovered from COVID-19. The repertoires were released in a freely available public database meant as a resource for research on the immune response to SARS-CoV-2. Samples came from the ongoing ImmuneRACE study (first 160 participants) plus 1,254 subjects from 6 global collaborators. Nearly every sample came with metadata listing a de-identified subject ID, COVID-19 status, age in years and sex. Where available, HLA class I and class II types were taken from metadata supplied by the sample provider and were not determined by assay-based typing. On the study overall, not on this receptor specifically: Clinical and demographic metadata were provided uncurated, with the amount varying by source and participant.

The immunoSEQ Assay, a bias-controlled multiplex PCR, was used to amplify TCRbeta CDR3 regions from genomic DNA. In the source study's methods: The number of nucleated cells in each sample was estimated from the amplification of reference gene primers within the assay. To quantify the absolute abundance of each unique TCRbeta CDR3 rearrangement, sequence reads were collapsed and filtered. For each sample, productive Simpson clonality was calculated by taking the square root of Simpson's diversity index across productive rearrangements. Drawn from immuneACCESS, this table holds only the in-frame rearrangements with V and J called that TCRdb kept. Clones are partly lost; checked studies trace under half to an unresolved V gene and leave the rest unexplained. The V and J calls and clone size were taken over from that table, and D and trimming were inferred from the DNA. For this sample the table gives over 90,000 clones, of which about 74% were detected only once. The ten largest clones add up to less than 5% of the sample.

Reading from cysteine to phenylalanine, the CDR3 counts 16 amino acids. Only CDR3 DNA is held: 48 bases, read in frame from base 1. Relative to germline, V is missing 5 bases and J is missing 0 bases, with 7 bases of the junction outside any gene match. Taken from the germline V gene, the CDR1 and CDR2 loops are MNHNS and SASEGT. One collaborating source in Seattle enrolled patients while the patients were actively infected and followed the patients over time throughout the course of disease. Collaborating institutions collected whole blood in K2EDTA tubes following their own protocols. Collaborator samples were shipped for TCRbeta analysis as frozen whole blood, isolated PBMCs, or DNA extracted from either sample type.

Sample: peripheral blood. The clonotype was recovered from a man aged 65-85 years with COVID-19, enrolled during active disease. The rearrangement combines TRBV6-1 with TRBJ1-1; 9 nucleotides in the junction match TRBD1. The DNA sequence is TGTGCCAGCAGTCAAGGGACAGGGATACTGAACACTGAAGCTTTCTTT. Its protein reads: CASSQGTGILNTEAFF.